The rows below give T cell receptor beta chains drawn from one sample of a study of cytomegalovirus exposure and HLA in healthy donors. Produced via immunoSEQ multiplex PCR; TCRdb's table is partial and in-frame only. The table has 200,000 or so clones, 85% to 95% seen once. The material sequenced was PBMCs. These receptors all stem from a woman aged 18-29 years in good health and CMV-seronegative. The CDR3 runs from the conserved cysteine through the conserved F or W. Each record gives: CDR3 protein, CDR3 DNA, clone size, CDR3 length, J gene, D gene, V gene. A D gene is named only where the DNA matches it firmly. Only some rows state a clone size, as once, few, many or a class for expanded clones.

CDR3: CASRPRRDRGYEQYF
DNA: TGTGCCAGCAGACCCCGGAGGGACAGGGGTTACGAGCAGTACTTC
size: -
length: 15
J: TRBJ2-7
D: TRBD1
V: TRBV28

CDR3: CASSGGLADTGELFF
DNA: TGCGCCAGCAGCGGGGGACTAGCGGACACCGGGGAGCTGTTTTTT
size: -
length: 15
J: TRBJ2-2
D: TRBD2
V: TRBV5-1

CDR3: CASSQPPAGGTNYGYTF
DNA: TGTGCCAGTAGTCAACCTCCAGCAGGGGGCACTAACTATGGCTACACCTTC
size: once
length: 17
J: TRBJ1-2
D: TRBD1
V: TRBV19

CDR3: CASGTDRYSGNTIYF
DNA: TGTGCCAGCGGAACCGACAGATACTCTGGAAACACCATATATTTT
size: -
length: 15
J: TRBJ1-3
D: -
V: TRBV2

CDR3: CASSPGTGREQFF
DNA: TGTGCCAGCAGCCCCGGGACAGGGCGGGAGCAGTTCTTC
size: -
length: 13
J: TRBJ2-1
D: TRBD1
V: TRBV7-2

CDR3: CASSSDSLAQPQHF
DNA: TGTGCCAGCAGTTCTGACAGTCTGGCTCAGCCCCAGCATTTT
size: -
length: 14
J: TRBJ1-5
D: -
V: TRBV6-1

CDR3: CASSSYLPDRPGRGTEAFF
DNA: TGTGCCAGCAGCTCGTATCTCCCGGACAGGCCGGGTCGGGGCACTGAAGCTTTCTTT
size: -
length: 19
J: TRBJ1-1
D: TRBD1
V: TRBV13

CDR3: CASSADFGADTQYF
DNA: TGTGCCAGCAGTGCCGACTTCGGAGCAGATACGCAGTATTTT
size: -
length: 14
J: TRBJ2-3
D: -
V: TRBV6-4

CDR3: CASGTSGRGEQFF
DNA: TGTGCCAGCGGGACTAGCGGGAGAGGTGAGCAGTTCTTC
size: -
length: 13
J: TRBJ2-1
D: TRBD2
V: TRBV2

CDR3: CASSSPGQGALVTDTQYF
DNA: TGTGCCAGCAGTTCACCCGGACAGGGGGCGCTTGTGACAGATACGCAGTATTTT
size: -
length: 18
J: TRBJ2-3
D: TRBD1
V: TRBV27

CDR3: CASSQVGGSSYEQYF
DNA: TGCGCCAGCAGCCAAGTCGGCGGGAGCTCCTACGAGCAGTACTTC
size: -
length: 15
J: TRBJ2-7
D: TRBD2
V: TRBV4-1

CDR3: CASIAVELGGNEQFF
DNA: TGTGCCAGCATCGCTGTCGAACTCGGGGGCAATGAGCAGTTCTTC
size: -
length: 15
J: TRBJ2-1
D: -
V: TRBV7-8

CDR3: CAISDGRVRGMNTEAFF
DNA: TGTGCCATCAGTGACGGGAGGGTGAGGGGCATGAACACTGAAGCTTTCTTT
size: -
length: 17
J: TRBJ1-1
D: -
V: TRBV10-3

CDR3: CASSPADSSTFF
DNA: TGTGCCAGCAGCCCGGCGGACTCGTCGACGTTCTTC
size: few
length: 12
J: TRBJ2-1
D: -
V: TRBV9

CDR3: CASSHTTGVVTEAFF
DNA: TGCGCCAGCAGCCACACAACAGGGGTGGTCACTGAAGCTTTCTTT
size: -
length: 15
J: TRBJ1-1
D: TRBD1
V: TRBV4-1

CDR3: CASRSGQIDEQFF
DNA: TGTGCCAGTCGCTCGGGACAGATCGATGAGCAGTTCTTC
size: -
length: 13
J: TRBJ2-1
D: TRBD1
V: TRBV6-1

CDR3: CASCLSRACTDTQYF
DNA: TGCGCCAGCTGCCTGAGCAGGGCGTGCACAGATACGCAGTATTTT
size: once
length: 15
J: TRBJ2-3
D: -
V: TRBV10-1

CDR3: CASSLVAGGAGIADTQYF
DNA: TGTGCCAGCAGTTTGGTAGCGGGAGGTGCTGGTATTGCAGATACGCAGTATTTT
size: -
length: 18
J: TRBJ2-3
D: TRBD2
V: TRBV28